These 13 T cell receptor beta chains share one sample of origin, sequenced in a study of technical replicates of blood from a few donors. Produced via immunoSEQ multiplex PCR; TCRdb's table is partial and in-frame only. Among approximately 81,000 clones listed, 96% were seen once. What was sequenced was T cells isolated from PBMCs. The receptors here all came from a human donor in good health.

The V and J genes are TRBV7-9 and TRBJ2-7, with D tentatively TRBD1 (6 bases). The CDR3 covers 16 residues. Germline CDR1 reads SEHNR; CDR2 reads FQNEAQ (reference sequence). The V end lost 6 bases, the J end lost 3 bases, and 21 bases lay between the germline ends. CDR3 amino acids: CASRSSTGTKGYEQYF. CDR3 nucleotide sequence: TGTGCCAGCAGATCCTCGACGGGGACAAAAGGCTACGAGCAGTACTTC.

This chain uses TRBV5-6 with TRBJ2-7; TRBD2 aligns across 10 bases. The CDR3 loop spans 13 amino acids. The V gene's germline CDR1 is SGHDT and CDR2 YYEEEE. With V trimmed by 5 bases and J by 3 bases, 2 bases remained unmatched. The CDR3 DNA follows: TGTGCCAGCAGGGGACTAGCGCTCTACGAGCAGTACTTC. Translation: CASRGLALYEQYF.

A single count supports this clone. The genes are TRBV18 and TRBJ2-3; 9 bases align to TRBD1. The V gene's germline CDR1 is KGHSH and CDR2 LQKENI. V lost 0 bases and J lost 6; bases outside the gene matches: 7. The CDR3 is 16 amino acids. Written as DNA, the CDR3 is TGTGCCAGCTCACCACCCGGGACAGGGTATAAGGATACGCAGTATTTT. Its protein product is CASSPPGTGYKDTQYF.

For the CDR3, the DNA is TGTGCCAGCATCCTTTCCTACGAGCAGTACTTC. Amino acids: CASILSYEQYF. The chain recombines TRBV2 with TRBJ2-7; D ambiguous. CDR3 length: 11 amino acids. Looked up from germline, CDR1 is SNHLY and CDR2 is FYNNEI. V was pared by 7 bases and J by 1 base, with 5 bases between.

The chain employs TRBV7-9 and TRBJ1-2; possibly TRBD1 for D (5 bases). From germline, CDR1 is SEHNR and CDR2 FQNEAQ (reference sequence). The CDR3 is made up of 17 amino acids. The V gene lost 5 bases and the J gene lost 1 base, with 20 bases spanning the gap. CDR3 DNA sequence: TGTGCCAGCAGCACTATCTCGATTGGGGGGATTAACTATGGCTACACCTTC. Translated, it gives CASSTISIGGINYGYTF.

The chain couples TRBV10-3 to TRBJ2-7; 14 bases match TRBD2. Germline loops: CDR1 ENHRY, CDR2 SYGVKD. With 2 bases clipped from V and 5 bases from J, the junction kept 2 bases outside the gene matches. The CDR3 loop spans 15 amino acids. The CDR3 is CAISEMTSGRDEQYF. CDR3 nucleotides: TGTGCCATCAGTGAGATGACTAGCGGGAGGGACGAGCAGTACTTC.

The V call is TRBV7-6, the J call TRBJ1-4, with D hard to call. V was cut by 5 bases and J by 4 bases, with 14 bases left in between. The CDR3 extends over 15 amino acids. Germline V lookup: CDR1 SGHVS, CDR2 FNYEAQ. In DNA form, the CDR3 reads TGTGCCAGCAGCGCCTTTCAAAGCTATAATGAAAAACTGTTTTTT. Residues: CASSAFQSYNEKLFF.

The J gene is TRBJ2-7, the V gene TRBV19, with a tentative D call TRBD1 (6 bases). Trimming shortened V by 4 bases and J by 2 bases, and 15 bases separated the two germline ends. The germline gives CDR1 LNHDA, CDR2 SQIVND (reference sequence). The CDR3 is 15 amino acids. This CDR3 reads CASSKTLDRTYEQYF. The CDR3 bases are TGTGCCAGTAGTAAAACCCTGGACAGAACCTACGAGCAGTACTTC.

The J gene is TRBJ2-3, the V gene TRBV7-3, with 12 bases matching TRBD2. The CDR3 contains 17 residues. The V gene end was trimmed by 4 bases and the J gene end by 0 bases; junction bases not matched to a gene: 5. The germline V gene encodes CDR1 SGHTA and CDR2 FQGTGA. CDR3 residues: CASSSGLAGISTDTQYF. CDR3 bases: TGTGCCAGCAGCTCGGGACTAGCGGGTATTAGCACAGATACGCAGTATTTT.

Concerning this clone itself: The germline gene is not matched at one end of the junction; a read error may be the cause. Other DNA sequences in this sample translate to the same CDR3. The rearrangement joins TRBV5-6 to TRBJ2-1; tentative D call: TRBD1 (5 bases). The CDR3 is made up of 13 amino acids. CDR1 and CDR2 (germline): SGHDT, YYEEEE. The CDR3: CASSLTANNEQFF. In DNA form, the CDR3 reads TGTGCCAGTAGCTTGACAGCTAACAATGAGCAGTTCTTC.

The chain is built from TRBV10-3 and TRBJ1-1; TRBD1 matches 7 bases. CDR3 size: 14 residues. V lost 6 bases and J lost 3; bases outside the gene matches: 7. Per germline, CDR1 ENHRY and CDR2 SYGVKD. CDR3 DNA: TGTGCCATCAGCCTTCAGGGGGTGGACACTGAAGCTTTCTTT. Protein product: CAISLQGVDTEAFF.

The rearrangement links TRBV7-9 to TRBJ2-6; D remains ambiguous. Trimming cost V 1 base and J 1 base, with 14 bases left between them. CDR3 length equals 18 residues. CDR1 and CDR2 from the germline V gene are SEHNR and FQNEAQ (reference sequence). The CDR3 reads CASSLGSPELSGANVLTF. Written as DNA, the CDR3 is TGTGCCAGCAGCTTAGGGTCCCCTGAGTTGTCTGGGGCCAACGTCCTGACTTTC.

This chain links TRBV11-2 with TRBJ2-5; tentatively, D is TRBD2 (6 bases). The germline V gene encodes CDR1 SGHAT and CDR2 FQNNGV. This CDR3 has 14 amino acids. V was shortened by 5 bases and J by 1 base, with 11 bases between the two germline ends. The CDR3 is CASSLGGPQETQYF. The DNA of the CDR3 is TGTGCCAGCAGCCTGGGAGGCCCCCAAGAGACCCAGTACTTC.